Listed below are T cell receptor beta chains from one sample, sequenced in a study of T cell responses to AZD1222 COVID-19 vaccine. Method: immunoSEQ multiplex PCR; TCRdb's copy keeps in-frame clones and lacks some. The table includes about 170,000 clones, less than 95% detected once. The source material was peripheral blood, sampled on day 0 of AZD1222 vaccination. The receptors originated from an adult in good health. Each CDR3 is given without its conserved first and last residue. Only some rows state a clone size, as once, few, many or a class for expanded clones.

V gene	J gene	clone size	CDR3 protein
TRBV4-3	TRBJ1-2	.	ASSQGGRGIGYGYT
TRBV5-5	TRBJ1-4	.	ASSPLNEKLF
TRBV7-3	TRBJ2-3	.	ASSSVRTDTQY
TRBV2	TRBJ2-7	once	ASSLRDSSYEQY
TRBV28	TRBJ1-2	.	ASSLGSYGYT
TRBV7-2	TRBJ1-5	.	ASSRQGNQPQH
TRBV20-1	TRBJ1-2	.	SAPNYGYT
TRBV7-9	TRBJ1-6	.	ASSLFTGSGSPLH
TRBV11-2	TRBJ2-5	.	ASSLGDLVRQYQETQY
TRBV15	TRBJ1-2	.	ATSRTPNYGYT
TRBV15	TRBJ1-3	.	ATSRDRVTGNTIY
TRBV7-2	TRBJ2-1	.	ASSLGREAYNEQF
TRBV29-1	TRBJ1-1	.	SVVGGAYTEAF
TRBV19	TRBJ1-1	.	ASSIRTENTEAF
TRBV4-1	TRBJ1-6	.	ASSHVRGLQGHSPLH
TRBV7-3	TRBJ1-1	.	ASSPGRGSNTEAF
TRBV18	TRBJ1-1	once	ASSPTGGTEAF